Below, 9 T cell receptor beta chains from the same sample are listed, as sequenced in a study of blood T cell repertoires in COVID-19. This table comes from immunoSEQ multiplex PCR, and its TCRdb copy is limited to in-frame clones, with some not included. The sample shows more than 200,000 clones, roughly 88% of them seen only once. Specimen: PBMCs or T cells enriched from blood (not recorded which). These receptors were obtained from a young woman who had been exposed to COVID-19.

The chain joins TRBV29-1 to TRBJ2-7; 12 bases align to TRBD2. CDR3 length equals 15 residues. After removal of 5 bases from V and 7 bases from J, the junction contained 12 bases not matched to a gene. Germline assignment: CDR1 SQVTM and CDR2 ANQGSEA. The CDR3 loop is CSVRLAGGPRVEQYF. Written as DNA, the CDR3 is TGCAGCGTTCGCCTAGCGGGAGGGCCAAGGGTTGAGCAGTACTTC.

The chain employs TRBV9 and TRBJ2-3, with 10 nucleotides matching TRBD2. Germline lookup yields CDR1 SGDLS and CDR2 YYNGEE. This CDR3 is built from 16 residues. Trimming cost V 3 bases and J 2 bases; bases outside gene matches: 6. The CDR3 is CASSGPLAGFTDTQYF. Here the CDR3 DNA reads TGTGCCAGCAGCGGCCCACTAGCGGGGTTCACAGATACGCAGTATTTT.

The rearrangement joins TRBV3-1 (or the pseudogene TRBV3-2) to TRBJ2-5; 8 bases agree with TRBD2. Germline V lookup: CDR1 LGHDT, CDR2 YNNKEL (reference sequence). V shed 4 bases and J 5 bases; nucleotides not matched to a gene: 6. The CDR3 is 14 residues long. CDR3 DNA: TGTGCCAGCAGCCCGACTAGCGATTCGGAGACCCAGTACTTC. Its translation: CASSPTSDSETQYF.

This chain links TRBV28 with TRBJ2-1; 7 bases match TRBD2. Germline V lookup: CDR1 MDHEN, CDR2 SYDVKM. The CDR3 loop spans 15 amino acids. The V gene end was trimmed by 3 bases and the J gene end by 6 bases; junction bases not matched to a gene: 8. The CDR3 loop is CASSLELAAFNEQFF. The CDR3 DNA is TGTGCCAGCAGTTTGGAGCTAGCGGCCTTCAATGAGCAGTTCTTC.

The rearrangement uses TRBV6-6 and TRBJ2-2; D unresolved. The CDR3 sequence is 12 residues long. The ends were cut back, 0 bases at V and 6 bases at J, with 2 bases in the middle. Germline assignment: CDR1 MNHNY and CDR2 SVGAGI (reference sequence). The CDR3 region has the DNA TGTGCCAGCAGTTACTCCGCCGGGGAGCTGTTTTTT. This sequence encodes CASSYSAGELFF.

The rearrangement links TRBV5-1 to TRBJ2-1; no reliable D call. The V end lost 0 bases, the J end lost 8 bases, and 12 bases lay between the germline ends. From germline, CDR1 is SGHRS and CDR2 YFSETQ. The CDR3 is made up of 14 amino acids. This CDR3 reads CASSLGLVIHEQFF. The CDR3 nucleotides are TGCGCCAGCAGCTTGGGGCTAGTGATCCATGAGCAGTTCTTC. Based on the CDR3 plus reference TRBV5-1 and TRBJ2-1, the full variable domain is KAGVTQTPRYLIKTRGQQVTLSCSPISGHRSVSWYQQTPGQGLQFLFEYFSETQRNKGNFPGRFSGRQFSNSRSEMNVSTLELGDSALYLCASSLGLVIHEQFFGPGTRLTVL.

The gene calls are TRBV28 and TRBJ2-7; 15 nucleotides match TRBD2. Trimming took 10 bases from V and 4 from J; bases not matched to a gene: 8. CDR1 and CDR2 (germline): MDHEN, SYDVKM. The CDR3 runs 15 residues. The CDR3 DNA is TGTGCCATCACGCCCGGACTAGCGGGGGGGTACGAGCAGTACTTC. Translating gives CAITPGLAGGYEQYF.

The CDR3, as DNA: TGTGCCAGCAGTTTATTCGGAGGGAACACTGAAGCTTTCTTT. Amino acid sequence: CASSLFGGNTEAFF. V is TRBV27 and J is TRBJ1-1, with D unclear. Trimming shortened V by 1 base and J by 1 base, and 7 bases separated the two germline ends. The CDR3 loop spans 14 amino acids. Germline-derived CDR1 and CDR2 are MNHEY and SMNVEV (reference sequence).

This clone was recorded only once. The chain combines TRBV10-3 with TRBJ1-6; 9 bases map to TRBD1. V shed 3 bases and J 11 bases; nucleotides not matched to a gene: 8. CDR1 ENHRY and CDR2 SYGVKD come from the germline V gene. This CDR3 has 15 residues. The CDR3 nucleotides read TGTGCCATCAGTGACCCGGGACAGGGTTTGACACCCCTCCACTTT. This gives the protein CAISDPGQGLTPLHF.